A selection of T cell receptor beta chains follows, all from one sample in a study of blood T cell repertoires in COVID-19. Assay used: immunoSEQ multiplex PCR; TCRdb lists only in-frame clones, some missing. Of 350,000 to 450,000 clones listed, 75% to 90% are singletons. The specimen sequenced was peripheral blood. These receptors were taken from a woman between 18 and 29 years old with acute or convalescent COVID-19. Both conserved end residues are part of each CDR3. The order of the fields is J gene, D gene, clone size, V gene, CDR3 DNA, CDR3 protein. The D gene is left open where the match is weak. For some rows the clone size is stated as once, few or many, or as a class when expanded; others skip it.

TRBJ1-6,.,.,TRBV30,TGTGCCTGGAGTCTAGGGGGACATAATAATTCACCCCTCCACTTT,CAWSLGGHNNSPLHF
TRBJ1-1,.,.,TRBV19,TGTGCCAGTAGTATCCCGACAGGCCGGGCGATAGGTGAAGCTTTCTTT,CASSIPTGRAIGEAFF
TRBJ2-3,TRBD1,.,TRBV5-6,TGTGCCAGCAGCTTGGTTGACAGGGCGGTAGATACGCAGTATTTT,CASSLVDRAVDTQYF
TRBJ2-7,TRBD2,.,TRBV19,TGTGCCAGTAGCTGGGACTTGCGGGGGACCTACGAGCAGTACTTC,CASSWDLRGTYEQYF
TRBJ1-1,.,.,TRBV6-5,TGTGCCAGCAGCTCCGGGGGGGTTGAAGCTTTCTTT,CASSSGGVEAFF
TRBJ1-5,.,.,TRBV27,TGTGCCAGCAGCCCGTCCACGTCCTGGGGACACCCCGGGAGGGAACAGCCCCAGCATTTT,CASSPSTSWGHPGREQPQHF
TRBJ1-2,TRBD1,few,TRBV11-2,TGTGCCAGCAGCCGTCGACAGGGACAGGGGATAGGTGGCTACACCTTC,CASSRRQGQGIGGYTF
TRBJ1-5,.,.,TRBV3-1/TRBV3-2,TGTGCCAGCAGCCAAGGCGGGCAGCCCCAGCATTTT,CASSQGGQPQHF
TRBJ1-1,.,.,TRBV29-1,TGCAGCGTTGCTAGAATTTTGAACACTGAAGCTTTCTTT,CSVARILNTEAFF
TRBJ2-5,.,.,TRBV6-6,TGTGCCAGCAGTTACTCTTTGCCTAGTATCGAGACCCAGTACTTC,CASSYSLPSIETQYF
TRBJ2-2,TRBD1,.,TRBV9,TGTGCCAGCAGCGTGACAGGGGCAAACACCGGGGAGCTGTTTTTT,CASSVTGANTGELFF
TRBJ2-1,.,.,TRBV9,TGTGCCAGCAGCGGGGGGCGTCGCCCCCACAATGAGCAGTTCTTC,CASSGGRRPHNEQFF
TRBJ2-3,.,.,TRBV12-3/TRBV12-4,TGTGCCAGCAGTTTCTTCAATACACGGTATTTT,CASSFFNTRYF